Listed here are 3 T cell receptor beta chains from one sample, sequenced in a study of blood T cell repertoires in COVID-19. Produced via immunoSEQ multiplex PCR; TCRdb's table is partial and in-frame only. Of fewer than 350,000 clones listed, roughly 86% are singletons. Specimen: PBMCs or T cells enriched from blood (not recorded which). The receptors derive from a woman aged 25 to 39 who had been exposed to COVID-19.

The chain employs TRBV18 and TRBJ2-3, with 7 bases fitting TRBD2. Unmatched junction bases numbered 4, after V lost 0 bases and J lost 1 base. CDR1 is KGHSH and CDR2 is LQKENI in the germline V gene. CDR3 length: 16 residues. CDR3 sequence reads: CASSPPASGGTDTQYF. DNA for the CDR3: TGTGCCAGCTCACCACCGGCTAGCGGTGGCACAGATACGCAGTATTTT. The full variable domain, its missing parts supplied by reference TRBV18 and TRBJ2-3, is NAGVMQNPRHLVRRRGQEARLRCSPMKGHSHVYWYRQLPEEGLKFMVYLQKENIIDESGMPKERFSAEFPKEGPSILRIQQVVRGDSAAYFCASSPPASGGTDTQYFGPGTRLTVL.

In its sample, this clone was seen once. One end of the junction fails to match germline, which may point to a read error. The chain carries TRBV30 and TRBJ1-4; possibly TRBD1 for D (5 bases). Germline CDR1 is GTSNPN and CDR2 is SVGIG (reference sequence). The CDR3 has 14 residues. The chain's CDR3 is CTWGVPQGREKLFF. CDR3 DNA sequence: TGTACCTGGGGGGTGCCGCAGGGAAGAGAAAAACTGTTTTTT.

The rearrangement joins TRBV27 to TRBJ1-1, with 10 nucleotides matching TRBD1. This CDR3 is built from 15 residues. V shed 2 bases and J 1 base; nucleotides not matched to a gene: 1. Germline CDR1 and CDR2: MNHEY and SMNVEV (reference sequence). The CDR3 bases are TGTGCCAGCAGTTTACGGACAGGGGGGAACACTGAAGCTTTCTTT. Amino acids: CASSLRTGGNTEAFF.